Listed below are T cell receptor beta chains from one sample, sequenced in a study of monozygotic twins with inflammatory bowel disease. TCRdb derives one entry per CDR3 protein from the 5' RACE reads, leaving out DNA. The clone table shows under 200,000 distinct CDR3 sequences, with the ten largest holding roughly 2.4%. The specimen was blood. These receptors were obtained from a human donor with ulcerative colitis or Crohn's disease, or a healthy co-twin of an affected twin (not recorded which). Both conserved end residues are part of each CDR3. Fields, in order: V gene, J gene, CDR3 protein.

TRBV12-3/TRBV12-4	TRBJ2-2	CASSPSVGDTGELCF
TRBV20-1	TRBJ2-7	CSGKRGGPNSYEQYF
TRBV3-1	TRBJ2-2	CASSLTWGLASPNTGELFF
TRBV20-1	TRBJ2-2	CSARDPGLGTGELFF
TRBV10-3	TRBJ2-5	CAIRTGEETQYF
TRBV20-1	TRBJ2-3	CSARDGRGSTDTQYF
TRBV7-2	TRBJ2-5	CASSLVVETQYF
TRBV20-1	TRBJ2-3	CSARSTMVDTQYF
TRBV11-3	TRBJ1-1	CASSLDSGGDTEAFF
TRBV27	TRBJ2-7	CASSFLPDRAYEQYF
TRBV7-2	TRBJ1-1	CASSLGTGGRTEAFF
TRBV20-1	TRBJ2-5	CSARDAGTSETQYF
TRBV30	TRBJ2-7	CAWSLQGREYF
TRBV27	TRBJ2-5	CASSTSGNQETQYF
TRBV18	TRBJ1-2	CASSPLESAAGYTF
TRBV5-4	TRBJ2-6	CASSLEPSGANVLTF
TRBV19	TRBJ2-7	CASSIQLRYEQYF
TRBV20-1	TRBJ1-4	CSARDQVSEKLFF
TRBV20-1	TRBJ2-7	CSARNDGMEGGQYF
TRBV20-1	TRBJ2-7	CSAQGTSFIYEQYF
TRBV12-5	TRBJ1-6	CASGPGDGGTPLHF
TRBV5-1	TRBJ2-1	CASSFKVHHNEQFF